These 2 T cell receptor beta chains were all obtained from the same sample, sequenced in a study of control samples from healthy donors and cancer patients. TCRdb's copy holds only in-frame clones and misses some; the assay was immunoSEQ multiplex PCR. The sample contains about 30,000 clones, almost 85% of which appear only once. Sequencing used PBMCs. These receptors were obtained from an older woman with head and neck cancer.

The rearrangement uses TRBV20-1 and TRBJ2-3; TRBD2 agrees at 8 bases. Per the germline V gene, CDR1 is DFQATT and CDR2 is SNEGSKA (reference sequence). J gave up 0 bases and V 3 bases, and 2 bases lay outside the gene matches. The CDR3 loop spans 14 amino acids. The CDR3 DNA follows: TGCAGTGCTAGTCGGGGGGGAAGCACAGATACGCAGTATTTT. Translated, it gives CSASRGGSTDTQYF.

The J gene is TRBJ1-2, the V gene TRBV18; D gene uncertain. The V gene lost 0 bases and the J gene lost 8 bases, with 7 bases spanning the gap. The CDR3 extends over 12 amino acids. Per germline, CDR1 KGHSH and CDR2 LQKENI. The CDR3 DNA follows: TGTGCCAGCTCACCACCCAAAGCCGGCTACACCTTC. This sequence encodes CASSPPKAGYTF. Filled out from reference TRBV18 and TRBJ1-2, the complete variable domain reads NAGVMQNPRHLVRRRGQEARLRCSPMKGHSHVYWYRQLPEEGLKFMVYLQKENIIDESGMPKERFSAEFPKEGPSILRIQQVVRGDSAAYFCASSPPKAGYTFGSGTRLTVV.